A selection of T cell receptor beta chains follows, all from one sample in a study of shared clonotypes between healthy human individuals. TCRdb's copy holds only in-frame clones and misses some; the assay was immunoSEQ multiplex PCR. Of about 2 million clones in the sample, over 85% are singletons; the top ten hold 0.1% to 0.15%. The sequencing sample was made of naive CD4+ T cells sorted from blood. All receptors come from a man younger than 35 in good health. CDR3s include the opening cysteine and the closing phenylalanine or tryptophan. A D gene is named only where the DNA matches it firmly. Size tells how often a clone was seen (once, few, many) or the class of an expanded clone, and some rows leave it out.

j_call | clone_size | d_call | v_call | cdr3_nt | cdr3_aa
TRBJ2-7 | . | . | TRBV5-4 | TGTGCCAGCAGCAAGGGACAAGACTCCTACGAGCAGTACTTC | CASSKGQDSYEQYF
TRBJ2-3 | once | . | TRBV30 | TGTGCCTGGAGTGATTCGCTACAGAGAGATACGCAGTATTTT | CAWSDSLQRDTQYF
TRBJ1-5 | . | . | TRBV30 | TGTGCCTGGAGTGGCCGGGGGGCGGTGAGCAATCAGCCCCAGCATTTT | CAWSGRGAVSNQPQHF
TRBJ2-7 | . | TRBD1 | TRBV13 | TGTGCCAGCAGCTTCGACAGGGGGTACGAGCAGTACTTC | CASSFDRGYEQYF
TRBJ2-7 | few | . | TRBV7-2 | TGTGCCAGCAGCTTAGGCGGGGTCACCTACGAGCAGTACTTC | CASSLGGVTYEQYF
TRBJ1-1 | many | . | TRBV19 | TGTGCCAGTAGTATTGACAAGAACACTGAAGCTTTCTTT | CASSIDKNTEAFF
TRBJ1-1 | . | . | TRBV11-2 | TGTGCCAGCACCTTAGGTGGGGGGGGAATCACTGAAGCTTTCTTT | CASTLGGGGITEAFF
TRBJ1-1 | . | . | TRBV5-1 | TGCGCCAGCAGCTCCTCGATGGGTCCTGAAGCTTTCTTT | CASSSSMGPEAFF
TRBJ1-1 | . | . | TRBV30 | TGTGCCTGGAGTGTTTTTTGGACACCTAAGGCTTTCTTT | CAWSVFWTPKAFF
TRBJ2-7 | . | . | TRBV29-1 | TGCAGCGTCAGCGGGTTGCCTGGTCTGAAGAGCTCCTACGAGCAGTACTTC | CSVSGLPGLKSSYEQYF
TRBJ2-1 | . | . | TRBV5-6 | TGTGCCAGCAGTTTACCAAAAAGGGACGTACTCAATGAGCAGTTCTTC | CASSLPKRDVLNEQFF
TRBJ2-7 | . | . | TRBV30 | TGTGCCTGGAGTAGAAGGGCCACCTACGAGCAGTACTTC | CAWSRRATYEQYF
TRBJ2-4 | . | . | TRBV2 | TGTGCCAGCAGTCAACTAGCCTGGTCCGAAAACATTCAGTACTTC | CASSQLAWSENIQYF
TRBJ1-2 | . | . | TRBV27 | TGTGCCAGCAGTCGAGGGGACTATGGCTACACCTTC | CASSRGDYGYTF
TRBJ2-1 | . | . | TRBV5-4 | TGTGCCAGCAGCGGCGGCGGATCTTATGAGCAGTTCTTC | CASSGGGSYEQFF
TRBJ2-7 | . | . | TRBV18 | TGTGCCAGCTCACCCCTCAATAACTACGAGCAGTACTTC | CASSPLNNYEQYF
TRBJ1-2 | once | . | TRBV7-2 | TGTGCCAGCAGCTTAGAATGGGCGCCCACTTATGGCTACACCTTC | CASSLEWAPTYGYTF
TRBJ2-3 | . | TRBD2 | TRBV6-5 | TGTGCCAGCAGTTCTTGGACTAGCGGGAAAGCAGATACGCAGTATTTT | CASSSWTSGKADTQYF
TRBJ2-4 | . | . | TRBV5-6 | TGTGCCAGCAGCTTCTCCGGGGTCAAAAACATTCAGTACTTC | CASSFSGVKNIQYF
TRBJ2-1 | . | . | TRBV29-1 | TGCAGCGTTTACAGTTCCTACAATGAGCAGTTCTTC | CSVYSSYNEQFF
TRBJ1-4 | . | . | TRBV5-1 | TGCGCCAGCAGCCCGGGGGGTGAAAAACTGTTTTTT | CASSPGGEKLFF
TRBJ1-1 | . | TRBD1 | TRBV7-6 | TGTGCCAGCAGCTTACTCTCCAGGACAGGGACCCTGGTTACTGAAGCTTTCTTT | CASSLLSRTGTLVTEAFF
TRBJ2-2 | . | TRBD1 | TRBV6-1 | TGTGCCAGCAGTGCAAGGGTATCGGGACAGGGAAACACCGGGGAGCTGTTTTTT | CASSARVSGQGNTGELFF
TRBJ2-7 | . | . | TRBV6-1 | TGTGCCAGCAGTGGGGAGTTAGGTGGATCCTACGAGCAGTACTTC | CASSGELGGSYEQYF
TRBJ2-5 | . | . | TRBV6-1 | TGTGCCAGCATGGCCCCCGGGCAAGAGACCCAGTACTTC | CASMAPGQETQYF
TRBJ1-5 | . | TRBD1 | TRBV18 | TGTGCCAGCTCACCACCGGGACAGGGGAGCTATCAGCCCCAGCATTTT | CASSPPGQGSYQPQHF
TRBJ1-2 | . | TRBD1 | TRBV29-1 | TGCAGCTCCGGGACAGGGGGAAGCTATGGCTACACCTTC | CSSGTGGSYGYTF
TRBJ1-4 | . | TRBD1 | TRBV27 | TGTGCCAGCAGTTTCCAGGGGGCGAATGAAAAACTGTTTTTT | CASSFQGANEKLFF
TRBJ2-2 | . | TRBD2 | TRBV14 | TGTGCCAGCAGCCAAGTGACTAGCGGCAACACCGGGGAGCTGTTTTTT | CASSQVTSGNTGELFF
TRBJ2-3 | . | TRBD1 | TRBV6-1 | TGTGCCAGCAGTGAATACAGTGGGGGACAGGGGTTCTCCGGCACAGATACGCAGTATTTT | CASSEYSGGQGFSGTDTQYF
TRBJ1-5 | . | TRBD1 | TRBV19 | TGTGCCAGTAGTTCCGGACAGGCGGGGTGGCCCCAGCATTTT | CASSSGQAGWPQHF
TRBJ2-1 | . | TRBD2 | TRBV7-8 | TGTGCCAGCAGCGAGACTAGCGGCCGCTCCTACAATGAGCAGTTCTTC | CASSETSGRSYNEQFF
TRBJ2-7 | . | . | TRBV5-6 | TGTGCCAGCAGCCCGTCGGGGAGGGGGGTCTACGAGCAGTACTTC | CASSPSGRGVYEQYF
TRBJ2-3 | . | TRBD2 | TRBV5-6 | TGTGCCAGCAGCTTTCGGACTAGCGGGGCAGGAACAGATACGCAGTATTTT | CASSFRTSGAGTDTQYF
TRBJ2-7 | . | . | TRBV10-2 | TGCGCCAGCAGTGAGAACAGGGACTACGAGCAGTACTTC | CASSENRDYEQYF
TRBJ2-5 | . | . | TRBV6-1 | TGTGCCAGCAGGTGGACAGAGGGACAGACCCAGTACTTC | CASRWTEGQTQYF
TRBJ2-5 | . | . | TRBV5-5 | TGTGCCAGCAGTTTTACATCCCGGGGGGCGCTAGAGACCCAGTACTTC | CASSFTSRGALETQYF
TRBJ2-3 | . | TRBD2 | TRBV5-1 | TGCGCCAGCAGCCATGGACTAGCCCCAGATACGCAGTATTTT | CASSHGLAPDTQYF
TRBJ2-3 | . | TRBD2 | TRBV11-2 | TGTGCCAGCAGCTTCCGGGGCGGGAGGGCAAGGACAGATACGCAGTATTTT | CASSFRGGRARTDTQYF
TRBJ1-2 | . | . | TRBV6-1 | TGTGCCAGCACGGGCCTAGACTTACTTTCCGCTTACTTC | CASTGLDLLSAYF
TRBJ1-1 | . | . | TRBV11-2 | TGTGCCAGCAGCTTCGCAGGGGCAATAAATGAAGCTTTCTTT | CASSFAGAINEAFF
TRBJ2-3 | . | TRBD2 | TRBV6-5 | TGTGCCAGCCGACTAGCGGGAGGCACAGATACGCAGTATTTT | CASRLAGGTDTQYF
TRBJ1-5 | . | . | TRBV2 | TGTGCCAGCAGTGAGGTTTATGGGCCCCAGCATTTT | CASSEVYGPQHF
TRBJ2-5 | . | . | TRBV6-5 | TGTGCCACCTCAATTCGGAGTTCCCAAGAGACCCAGTACTTC | CATSIRSSQETQYF
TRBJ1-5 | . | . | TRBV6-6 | TGTGCCAGCAGGCTGAATAGCAATCAGCCCCAGCATTTT | CASRLNSNQPQHF
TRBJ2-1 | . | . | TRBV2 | TGTGCCAGCAGTGAACAGCGTTCAATTTGGAATGAGCAGTTCTTC | CASSEQRSIWNEQFF
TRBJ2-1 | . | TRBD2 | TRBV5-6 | TGTGCCAGCAGCTTGAGGGCAGCGGGGAGGGATGAGCAGTTCTTC | CASSLRAAGRDEQFF
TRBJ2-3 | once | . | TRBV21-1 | TGTGCCAGCAGCCCCCATCGAGGCAGGGGAGAAGATACGCAGTATTTT | CASSPHRGRGEDTQYF
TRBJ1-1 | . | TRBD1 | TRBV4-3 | TGCGCCAGCAGCCAAGATGGGGTACAGGGGGGAGCTTTCTTT | CASSQDGVQGGAFF
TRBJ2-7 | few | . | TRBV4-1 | TGCGCCAGCAGCTCACGCCCCTGGGTCCACGAGCAGTACTTC | CASSSRPWVHEQYF
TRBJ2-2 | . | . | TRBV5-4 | TGTGCCAGCAGCTTAAAGGGCACCGGGGAGCTGTTTTTT | CASSLKGTGELFF
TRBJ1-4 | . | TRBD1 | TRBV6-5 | TGTGCCAGCAGATTCAGGGGGGTTAATGAAAAACTGTTTTTT | CASRFRGVNEKLFF
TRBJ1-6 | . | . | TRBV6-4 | TGTGCCAGCAGTGAGGGACAAGCCAATAATTCACCCCTCCACTTT | CASSEGQANNSPLHF
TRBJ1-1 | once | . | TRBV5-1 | TGCGCCAGCAGCTTGGTAGGGGTGGAAATCATGAACACTGAAGCTTTCTTT | CASSLVGVEIMNTEAFF